These T cell receptor beta chains were read from a single sample in a study of cytomegalovirus exposure and HLA in healthy donors. Libraries were prepared by immunoSEQ multiplex PCR; TCRdb keeps only in-frame clonotypes and omits some of them. The top ten hold about a tenth of the sample, which has under 200,000 clones, 70% to 90% seen once. Specimen: PBMCs. These receptors were obtained from a man aged 18 to 29 in good health and CMV-seropositive. The CDR3 runs from the conserved cysteine through the conserved F or W. D genes are given only for firm matches. A row's size may be missing; if present it is once, few, many or a size class.

cdr3_nt: TGCGCCAGCAGCTTGGCAGGGGGCTTTAATTCACCCCTCCACTTT; cdr3_aa: CASSLAGGFNSPLHF; v_call: TRBV5-1; j_call: TRBJ1-6; d_call: TRBD1; clone_size: .; cdr3_length: 15
cdr3_nt: TGTGCCAGCAGCCCACCGGGACTGGTTAGCACAGATACGCAGTATTTT; cdr3_aa: CASSPPGLVSTDTQYF; v_call: TRBV7-8; j_call: TRBJ2-3; d_call: .; clone_size: .; cdr3_length: 16
cdr3_nt: TGCGCCAGCAGCCAAGAGGCCCGCCTGTTCGACGAGCAGTACTTC; cdr3_aa: CASSQEARLFDEQYF; v_call: TRBV4-3; j_call: TRBJ2-7; d_call: .; clone_size: .; cdr3_length: 15
cdr3_nt: TGTGCCAGCAGCTTAGGGGGCGACTCCTACGAGCAGTACTTC; cdr3_aa: CASSLGGDSYEQYF; v_call: TRBV11-3; j_call: TRBJ2-7; d_call: .; clone_size: .; cdr3_length: 14
cdr3_nt: TGCAGCACCGGGGGCTACAATGAGCAGTTCTTC; cdr3_aa: CSTGGYNEQFF; v_call: TRBV29-1; j_call: TRBJ2-1; d_call: .; clone_size: .; cdr3_length: 11
cdr3_nt: TGCGCCAGCAGCCAGAACCTAGCGAGTAACTATGGCTACACCTTC; cdr3_aa: CASSQNLASNYGYTF; v_call: TRBV4-1; j_call: TRBJ1-2; d_call: .; clone_size: .; cdr3_length: 15
cdr3_nt: TGTGCCAGCCGAGCGGGCTACTCCTACGAGCAGTACTTC; cdr3_aa: CASRAGYSYEQYF; v_call: TRBV7-2; j_call: TRBJ2-7; d_call: .; clone_size: .; cdr3_length: 13
cdr3_nt: TGTGCCAGCTCACCCGACAGGGGGCGTGAAAAACTGTTTTTT; cdr3_aa: CASSPDRGREKLFF; v_call: TRBV18; j_call: TRBJ1-4; d_call: TRBD1; clone_size: .; cdr3_length: 14
cdr3_nt: TGTGCCAGCAGCTTAGGTTTCGGACAGGGAAATGGCTACACCTTC; cdr3_aa: CASSLGFGQGNGYTF; v_call: TRBV7-2; j_call: TRBJ1-2; d_call: TRBD1; clone_size: .; cdr3_length: 15
cdr3_nt: TGTGCCATCAAGCCGGGAGACACAGATACGCAGTATTTT; cdr3_aa: CAIKPGDTDTQYF; v_call: TRBV10-3; j_call: TRBJ2-3; d_call: .; clone_size: .; cdr3_length: 13
cdr3_nt: TGCGCCAGCAGCCAGAGGGACAGGGGGGGATATGGCTACACCTTC; cdr3_aa: CASSQRDRGGYGYTF; v_call: TRBV4-3; j_call: TRBJ1-2; d_call: TRBD1; clone_size: .; cdr3_length: 15
cdr3_nt: TGTGCCAGCAGGAGCGGGGGGAAAGGGGATACGCAGTATTTT; cdr3_aa: CASRSGGKGDTQYF; v_call: TRBV25-1; j_call: TRBJ2-3; d_call: TRBD2; clone_size: .; cdr3_length: 14
cdr3_nt: TGTGCCAGCTCACTGCAGACCGGGGAGCTGTTTTTT; cdr3_aa: CASSLQTGELFF; v_call: TRBV18; j_call: TRBJ2-2; d_call: .; clone_size: .; cdr3_length: 12
cdr3_nt: TGCAGCGTAGGACTTACAGATACGCAGTATTTT; cdr3_aa: CSVGLTDTQYF; v_call: TRBV29-1; j_call: TRBJ2-3; d_call: .; clone_size: .; cdr3_length: 11
cdr3_nt: TGCGCCAGCAGCCCCGGGGTAGAGTACCAAGAGACCCAGTACTTC; cdr3_aa: CASSPGVEYQETQYF; v_call: TRBV5-1; j_call: TRBJ2-5; d_call: .; clone_size: .; cdr3_length: 15
cdr3_nt: TGTGCCAGCAGCTTTGCCGGAGGTTTACAGTATTTT; cdr3_aa: CASSFAGGLQYF; v_call: TRBV7-9; j_call: TRBJ2-3; d_call: .; clone_size: once; cdr3_length: 12
cdr3_nt: TGTGCCTTTGGGGGGGGGATTGGTGTCGGAAACACCATATATTTT; cdr3_aa: CAFGGGIGVGNTIYF; v_call: TRBV30; j_call: TRBJ1-3; d_call: .; clone_size: .; cdr3_length: 15
cdr3_nt: TGTGCCAGCAGTGAAGGTGGCAGGTCCAATGAGCAGTTCTTC; cdr3_aa: CASSEGGRSNEQFF; v_call: TRBV6-1; j_call: TRBJ2-1; d_call: .; clone_size: .; cdr3_length: 14
cdr3_nt: TGTGCCAGCAGCTTAACGGGAGGGACTGAAGCTTTCTTT; cdr3_aa: CASSLTGGTEAFF; v_call: TRBV7-3; j_call: TRBJ1-1; d_call: .; clone_size: .; cdr3_length: 13
cdr3_nt: TGTGCCACCAGCAGATTGATAGCGGGGGGCGGCGAGCAGTACTTC; cdr3_aa: CATSRLIAGGGEQYF; v_call: TRBV15; j_call: TRBJ2-7; d_call: TRBD2; clone_size: .; cdr3_length: 15
cdr3_nt: TGCGCCAGCAGCTTGGCGGCGGATATGGGGCCCCAGTACTTC; cdr3_aa: CASSLAADMGPQYF; v_call: TRBV5-1; j_call: TRBJ2-5; d_call: .; clone_size: .; cdr3_length: 14
cdr3_nt: TGTGCCTGGAGTGGGGGACTCTCGGGGACCCAGTACTTC; cdr3_aa: CAWSGGLSGTQYF; v_call: TRBV30; j_call: TRBJ2-5; d_call: .; clone_size: .; cdr3_length: 13
cdr3_nt: TGTGCCAGCAGCTCTTTGGGACAGGGAGATCAGCCCCAGCATTTT; cdr3_aa: CASSSLGQGDQPQHF; v_call: TRBV7-8; j_call: TRBJ1-5; d_call: TRBD1; clone_size: .; cdr3_length: 15
cdr3_nt: TGCGCCAGCAGCCAAGGCGTTGGCAGGGGACCTGGAAACACCATATATTTT; cdr3_aa: CASSQGVGRGPGNTIYF; v_call: TRBV4-3; j_call: TRBJ1-3; d_call: .; clone_size: .; cdr3_length: 17
cdr3_nt: TGTGCCAGCTCACCCGCGGGGGTGGGAAGTGAGCAGTTCTTC; cdr3_aa: CASSPAGVGSEQFF; v_call: TRBV18; j_call: TRBJ2-1; d_call: TRBD2; clone_size: .; cdr3_length: 14
cdr3_nt: TGTGCCAGCAGTCCGGGACACGATTACCCCCGAGGTTTGTACGAGCAGTACTTC; cdr3_aa: CASSPGHDYPRGLYEQYF; v_call: TRBV9; j_call: TRBJ2-7; d_call: .; clone_size: .; cdr3_length: 18
cdr3_nt: TGTGCCAGCAGCTTGGGGGGACAGGGGGCGGTGAATGAGCAGTTCTTC; cdr3_aa: CASSLGGQGAVNEQFF; v_call: TRBV5-4; j_call: TRBJ2-1; d_call: TRBD1; clone_size: few; cdr3_length: 16
cdr3_nt: TGTGCCATCAGTGAGTCATGTTTGAGGTCCCAGCATTTT; cdr3_aa: CAISESCLRSQHF; v_call: TRBV10-3; j_call: TRBJ1-5; d_call: .; clone_size: .; cdr3_length: 13
cdr3_nt: TGTGCCAGCAGCTTAAACCCGGGTAGGAACACTGAAGCTTTCTTT; cdr3_aa: CASSLNPGRNTEAFF; v_call: TRBV7-9; j_call: TRBJ1-1; d_call: .; clone_size: .; cdr3_length: 15
cdr3_nt: TGTGCCAGTACGGGAGCAGGCCTGCAGCCCCAGCATTTT; cdr3_aa: CASTGAGLQPQHF; v_call: TRBV19; j_call: TRBJ1-5; d_call: .; clone_size: .; cdr3_length: 13
cdr3_nt: TGTGCCAGCAGTGACTTGGCAGGTTCCTACAATGAGCAGTTCTTC; cdr3_aa: CASSDLAGSYNEQFF; v_call: TRBV6-4; j_call: TRBJ2-1; d_call: .; clone_size: .; cdr3_length: 15
cdr3_nt: TGTGCCAGCAGTGAATTGTTTGCAGGAGGAAGGACTGAAGCTTTCTTT; cdr3_aa: CASSELFAGGRTEAFF; v_call: TRBV25-1; j_call: TRBJ1-1; d_call: .; clone_size: .; cdr3_length: 16
cdr3_nt: TGCGCCAGCAGCCAAGAGCGACAGAACTCCTACGAGCAGTACTTC; cdr3_aa: CASSQERQNSYEQYF; v_call: TRBV4-3; j_call: TRBJ2-7; d_call: .; clone_size: few; cdr3_length: 15
cdr3_nt: TGTGCCAGCAGCCTCCAAGGAGGGTCCGTCTACACCTTC; cdr3_aa: CASSLQGGSVYTF; v_call: TRBV7-2; j_call: TRBJ1-2; d_call: .; clone_size: few; cdr3_length: 13
cdr3_nt: TGTGCCAGCAGCTTAGACGGGGGGGCGGGGGAGACCCAGTACTTC; cdr3_aa: CASSLDGGAGETQYF; v_call: TRBV7-2; j_call: TRBJ2-5; d_call: TRBD2; clone_size: .; cdr3_length: 15
cdr3_nt: TGTGCCAGCAAACTACCGACGGGAGTAAACACTGAAGCTTTCTTT; cdr3_aa: CASKLPTGVNTEAFF; v_call: TRBV2; j_call: TRBJ1-1; d_call: .; clone_size: .; cdr3_length: 15
cdr3_nt: TGTGCCGCGGGGGCGGTTGGAGCTAACTATGGCTACACCTTC; cdr3_aa: CAAGAVGANYGYTF; v_call: TRBV6-6; j_call: TRBJ1-2; d_call: .; clone_size: few; cdr3_length: 14
cdr3_nt: TGTGCCAGCAGGTCAGACGGGAGGAACACTGAAGCTTTCTTT; cdr3_aa: CASRSDGRNTEAFF; v_call: TRBV6-5; j_call: TRBJ1-1; d_call: .; clone_size: .; cdr3_length: 14
cdr3_nt: TGCGCCAGCAGCTTGGGTGGAGGCGATCGATACGAGCAGTACTTC; cdr3_aa: CASSLGGGDRYEQYF; v_call: TRBV5-1; j_call: TRBJ2-7; d_call: .; clone_size: .; cdr3_length: 15
cdr3_nt: TGTGCCAGCAGCTTAGGAGGCGACGAGCAGTACTTC; cdr3_aa: CASSLGGDEQYF; v_call: TRBV7-6; j_call: TRBJ2-7; d_call: .; clone_size: .; cdr3_length: 12
cdr3_nt: TGTGCCAGCACCAAGCCCACTTCACCCCTCCACTTT; cdr3_aa: CASTKPTSPLHF; v_call: TRBV6-1; j_call: TRBJ1-6; d_call: .; clone_size: .; cdr3_length: 12
cdr3_nt: TGCGCCAGCAGCTTGGTAGGACAGGGAGAAAAACTGTTTTTT; cdr3_aa: CASSLVGQGEKLFF; v_call: TRBV5-1; j_call: TRBJ1-4; d_call: TRBD1; clone_size: .; cdr3_length: 14
cdr3_nt: TGTGCCTGGAGTGTGATTAGACTAGCGGGGGACTTGGGTAATGAGCAGTTCTTC; cdr3_aa: CAWSVIRLAGDLGNEQFF; v_call: TRBV30; j_call: TRBJ2-1; d_call: TRBD2; clone_size: .; cdr3_length: 18
cdr3_nt: TGCGCCAGCAGCTTGACTCTATTTCACGATCAGCCCCAGCATTTT; cdr3_aa: CASSLTLFHDQPQHF; v_call: TRBV5-1; j_call: TRBJ1-5; d_call: .; clone_size: .; cdr3_length: 15
cdr3_nt: TGTGCCAGCAGCTTTGGGGCGGCAGTACCCTACGAGCAGTACTTC; cdr3_aa: CASSFGAAVPYEQYF; v_call: TRBV11-2; j_call: TRBJ2-7; d_call: .; clone_size: .; cdr3_length: 15
cdr3_nt: TGTGCCAGCAGTTTAACTTTGGGGACATCCTATAATTCACCCCTCCACTTT; cdr3_aa: CASSLTLGTSYNSPLHF; v_call: TRBV27; j_call: TRBJ1-6; d_call: .; clone_size: .; cdr3_length: 17
cdr3_nt: TGTGCCAGCAGTGTGGGGCAGCTAGGCTACACCTTC; cdr3_aa: CASSVGQLGYTF; v_call: TRBV25-1; j_call: TRBJ1-2; d_call: .; clone_size: once; cdr3_length: 12
cdr3_nt: TGTGCCAGCAGCGCAGAAAGGTTTCGGGCTGGAAACACCATATATTTT; cdr3_aa: CASSAERFRAGNTIYF; v_call: TRBV9; j_call: TRBJ1-3; d_call: .; clone_size: once; cdr3_length: 16
cdr3_nt: TGTGCCAGCAGCTTAGAGCGGGGGCGGTACGAGCAGTACTTC; cdr3_aa: CASSLERGRYEQYF; v_call: TRBV7-2; j_call: TRBJ2-7; d_call: TRBD2; clone_size: .; cdr3_length: 14
cdr3_nt: TGTGCCAGCAGCCCCGACAGAATGAACACTGAAGCTTTCTTT; cdr3_aa: CASSPDRMNTEAFF; v_call: TRBV7-3; j_call: TRBJ1-1; d_call: .; clone_size: .; cdr3_length: 14
cdr3_nt: TGTGCTAGTGCGGGGGGCCCACCCTACGAGCAGTACTTC; cdr3_aa: CASAGGPPYEQYF; v_call: TRBV12-5; j_call: TRBJ2-7; d_call: .; clone_size: .; cdr3_length: 13
cdr3_nt: TGCGCCAGCAGCCAAGAGACAGCTAGCTCCTATAATTCACCCCTCCACTTT; cdr3_aa: CASSQETASSYNSPLHF; v_call: TRBV4-1; j_call: TRBJ1-6; d_call: .; clone_size: once; cdr3_length: 17
cdr3_nt: TGCGCCAGCAGCCATACCAGGACAGGGGGGATAACTGAAGCTTTCTTT; cdr3_aa: CASSHTRTGGITEAFF; v_call: TRBV4-3; j_call: TRBJ1-1; d_call: TRBD1; clone_size: few; cdr3_length: 16
cdr3_nt: TGTGCCAGCAGTTTAGCAGGGGCCCTTGGCTATGGCTACACCTTC; cdr3_aa: CASSLAGALGYGYTF; v_call: TRBV27; j_call: TRBJ1-2; d_call: .; clone_size: .; cdr3_length: 15
cdr3_nt: TGTGCCAGCGGCAGGACAGGGGGGGTAACCGAGCAGTACTTC; cdr3_aa: CASGRTGGVTEQYF; v_call: TRBV25-1; j_call: TRBJ2-7; d_call: TRBD1; clone_size: .; cdr3_length: 14